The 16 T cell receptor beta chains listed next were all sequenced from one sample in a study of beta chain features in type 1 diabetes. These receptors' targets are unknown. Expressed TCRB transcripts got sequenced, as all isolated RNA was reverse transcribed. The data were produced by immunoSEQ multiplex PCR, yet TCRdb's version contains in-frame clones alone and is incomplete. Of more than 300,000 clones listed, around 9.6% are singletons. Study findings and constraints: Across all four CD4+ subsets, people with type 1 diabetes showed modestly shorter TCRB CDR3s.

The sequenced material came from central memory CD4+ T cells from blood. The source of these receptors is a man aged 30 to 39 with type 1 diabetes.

Here the CDR3 DNA reads TGCGCCAGCAGCCCAAAACCGGGACTAGAATTCACCCATGAGCAGTTCTTC. Translation: CASSPKPGLEFTHEQFF. The J gene is TRBJ2-1, the V gene TRBV5-1; TRBD2 matches at 8 bases. CDR1 SGHRS and CDR2 YFSETQ come from the germline V gene. The CDR3 consists of 17 residues. After removal of 4 bases from V and 8 bases from J, the junction contained 17 bases not matched to a gene.

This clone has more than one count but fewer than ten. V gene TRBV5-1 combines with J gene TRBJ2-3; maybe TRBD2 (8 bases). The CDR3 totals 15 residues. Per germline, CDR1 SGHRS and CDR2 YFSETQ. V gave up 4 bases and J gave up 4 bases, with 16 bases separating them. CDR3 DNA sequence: TGCGCCAGCAGCCGCGTCGGGAGGGGGCCAGATACGCAGTATTTT. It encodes CASSRVGRGPDTQYF.

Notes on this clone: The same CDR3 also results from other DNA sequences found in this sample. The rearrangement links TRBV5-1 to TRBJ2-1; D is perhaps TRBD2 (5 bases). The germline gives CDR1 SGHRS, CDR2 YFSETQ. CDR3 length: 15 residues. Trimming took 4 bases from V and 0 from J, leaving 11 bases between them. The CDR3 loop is CASSLAGDSYNEQFF. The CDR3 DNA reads TGCGCCAGCAGCCTAGCTGGGGACTCCTACAATGAGCAGTTCTTC.

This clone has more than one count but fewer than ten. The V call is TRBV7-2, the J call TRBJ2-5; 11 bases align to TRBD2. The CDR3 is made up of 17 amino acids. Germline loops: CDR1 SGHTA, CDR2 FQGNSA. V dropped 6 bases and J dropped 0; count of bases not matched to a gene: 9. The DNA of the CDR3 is TGTGCCAGCAGTCCATTTAGACTAGCGGGAAACCAAGAGACCCAGTACTTC. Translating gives CASSPFRLAGNQETQYF.

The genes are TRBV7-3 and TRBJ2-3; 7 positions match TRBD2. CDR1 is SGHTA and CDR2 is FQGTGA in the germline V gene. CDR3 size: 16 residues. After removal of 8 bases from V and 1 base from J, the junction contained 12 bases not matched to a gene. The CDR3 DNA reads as TGTGCCAGCCCGACTAGCCCGCTTGAGGGCACAGATACGCAGTATTTT. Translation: CASPTSPLEGTDTQYF.

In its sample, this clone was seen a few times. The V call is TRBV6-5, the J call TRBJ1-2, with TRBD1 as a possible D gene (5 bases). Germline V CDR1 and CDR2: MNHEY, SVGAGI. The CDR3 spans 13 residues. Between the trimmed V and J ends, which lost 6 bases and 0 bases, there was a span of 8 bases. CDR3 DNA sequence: TGTGCCAGCAGCCAGGGTTCTAACTATGGCTACACCTTC. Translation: CASSQGSNYGYTF.

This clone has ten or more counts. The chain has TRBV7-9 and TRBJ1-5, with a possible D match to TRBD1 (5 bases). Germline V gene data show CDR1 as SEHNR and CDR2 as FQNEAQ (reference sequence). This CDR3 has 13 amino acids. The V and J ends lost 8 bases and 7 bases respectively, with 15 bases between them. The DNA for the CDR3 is TGTGCCAGCCGGGGCAGCCAGACGCAGCCCCAGCATTTT. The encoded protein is CASRGSQTQPQHF.

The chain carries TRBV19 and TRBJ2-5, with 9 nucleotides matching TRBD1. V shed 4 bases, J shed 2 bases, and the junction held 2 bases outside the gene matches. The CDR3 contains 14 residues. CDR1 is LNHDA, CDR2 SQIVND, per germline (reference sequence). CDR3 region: CASSTGTGQETQYF. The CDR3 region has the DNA TGTGCCAGTAGTACAGGGACAGGGCAAGAGACCCAGTACTTC. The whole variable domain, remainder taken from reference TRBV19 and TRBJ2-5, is DGGITQSPKYLFRKEGQNVTLSCEQNLNHDAMYWYRQDPGQGLRLIYYSQIVNDFQKGDIAEGYSVSREKKESFPLTVTSAQKNPTAFYLCASSTGTGQETQYFGPGTRLLVL.

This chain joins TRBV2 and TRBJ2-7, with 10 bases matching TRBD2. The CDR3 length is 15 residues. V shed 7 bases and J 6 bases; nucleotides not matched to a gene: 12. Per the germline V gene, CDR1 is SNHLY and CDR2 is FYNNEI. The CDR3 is CASTPSRLAGGEQYF. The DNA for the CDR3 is TGTGCCAGCACCCCATCTCGACTAGCGGGTGGCGAGCAGTACTTC.

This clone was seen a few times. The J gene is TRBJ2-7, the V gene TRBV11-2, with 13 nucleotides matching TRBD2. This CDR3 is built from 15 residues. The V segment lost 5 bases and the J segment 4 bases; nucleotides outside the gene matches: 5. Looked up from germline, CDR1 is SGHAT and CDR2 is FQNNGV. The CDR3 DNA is TGTGCCAGCAGCCAAGAACTAGCGGGAGGGTACGAGCAGTACTTC. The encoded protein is CASSQELAGGYEQYF.

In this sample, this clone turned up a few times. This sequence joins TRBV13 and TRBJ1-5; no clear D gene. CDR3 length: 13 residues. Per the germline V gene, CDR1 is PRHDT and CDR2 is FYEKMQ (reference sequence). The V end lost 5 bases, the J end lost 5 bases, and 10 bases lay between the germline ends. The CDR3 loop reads CASSVGKDQPQHF. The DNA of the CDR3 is TGTGCCAGCAGCGTTGGGAAGGATCAGCCCCAGCATTTT.

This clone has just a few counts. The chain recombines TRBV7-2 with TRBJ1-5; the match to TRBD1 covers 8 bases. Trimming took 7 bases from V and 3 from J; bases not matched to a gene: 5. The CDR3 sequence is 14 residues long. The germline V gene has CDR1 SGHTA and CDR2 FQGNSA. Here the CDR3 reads CASTPGGINQPQHF. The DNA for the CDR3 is TGTGCCAGCACCCCAGGGGGCATCAATCAGCCCCAGCATTTT.

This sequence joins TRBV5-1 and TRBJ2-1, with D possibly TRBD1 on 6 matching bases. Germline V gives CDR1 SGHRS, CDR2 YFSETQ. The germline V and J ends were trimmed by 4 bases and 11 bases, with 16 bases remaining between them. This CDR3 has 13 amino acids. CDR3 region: CASSGGQNPKQFF. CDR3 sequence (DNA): TGCGCCAGCAGCGGCGGACAGAACCCCAAGCAGTTCTTC.

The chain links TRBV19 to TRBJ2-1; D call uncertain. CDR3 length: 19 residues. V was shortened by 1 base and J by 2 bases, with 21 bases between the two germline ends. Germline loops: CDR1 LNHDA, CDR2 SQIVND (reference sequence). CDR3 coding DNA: TGTGCCAGTAGTATAGTCCGTACCACCTCGGGCCTAACCTACAATGAGCAGTTCTTC. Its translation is CASSIVRTTSGLTYNEQFF. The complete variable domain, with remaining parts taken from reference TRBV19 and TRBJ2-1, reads DGGITQSPKYLFRKEGQNVTLSCEQNLNHDAMYWYRQDPGQGLRLIYYSQIVNDFQKGDIAEGYSVSREKKESFPLTVTSAQKNPTAFYLCASSIVRTTSGLTYNEQFFGPGTRLTVL.

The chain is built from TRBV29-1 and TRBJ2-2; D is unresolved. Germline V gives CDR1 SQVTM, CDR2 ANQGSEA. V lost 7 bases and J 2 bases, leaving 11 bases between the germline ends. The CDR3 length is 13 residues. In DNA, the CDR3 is TGCAGCGCTACCACAGACAACACCGGGGAGCTGTTTTTT. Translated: CSATTDNTGELFF.

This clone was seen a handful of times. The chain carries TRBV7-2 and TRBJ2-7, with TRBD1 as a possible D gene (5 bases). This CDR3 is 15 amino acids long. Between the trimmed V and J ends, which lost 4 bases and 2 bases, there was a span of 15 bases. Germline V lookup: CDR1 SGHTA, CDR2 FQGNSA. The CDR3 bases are TGTGCCAGCAGCTCCCCCCCAACAGGTACCTACGAGCAGTACTTC. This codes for CASSSPPTGTYEQYF.